The entry that follows covers one TCR beta chain sequence. This sample is drawn from a study of blood T cell repertoires in COVID-19. Methods used by the authors: Amplification from reference gene primers served as the basis for estimated nucleated cell counts. The method was immunoSEQ multiplex PCR; TCRdb's version includes in-frame clones alone and lacks a portion of them. V and J calls and clone size follow that table, whereas D and trimming were derived from the DNA. This table holds some 240,000 clones, 89% found once. The V gene's germline CDR1 is LNHDA and CDR2 SQIVND (reference sequence). The CDR3 extends over 13 amino acids. V was clipped by 3 bases and J by 3 bases, with 6 bases between them.

This TCR was recovered from a man in his sixties who had recovered from COVID-19. J is TRBJ1-5 and V is TRBV19; D not certain. Sequencing used peripheral blood. The CDR3 nucleotides are TGTGCCAGTAGTATGGCTGCCAATCAGCCCCAGCATTTT. Translating gives CASSMAANQPQHF.